The 8 T cell receptor beta chains below come from one sample, sequenced in a study of CD8+CD57+ T cells in acquired aplastic anemia. The use of genomic DNA as template underpinned the TCR beta VDJ and CDR3 profiling. TCRdb reanalysed the reads using MiXCR and keeps one entry per CDR3 protein. This table has tens of thousands of distinct CDR3 sequences, approximately 71% appearing once. The sequencing sample was made of sorted CD4+, CD8+, or CD8+CD57+ T cells (not recorded which) from PBMCs. These receptors were collected from a human donor in good health, serving as a control.

The V gene is TRBV2, the J gene TRBJ1-1; D may be TRBD1 (5 bases). The V gene lost 6 bases and the J gene lost 7 bases, with 18 bases spanning the gap. This CDR3 is built from 14 residues. Per the germline V gene, CDR1 is SNHLY and CDR2 is FYNNEI. CDR3 nucleotides: TGTGCCAGCAGAGTAAGACAGAAAGCACTTGAAGCTTTCTTT. Translation gives CASRVRQKALEAFF.

This clonotype showed up just once. The rearrangement links TRBV7-6 to TRBJ2-5; the D is unclear. V lost 5 bases and J 6 bases, leaving 13 bases between the germline ends. This CDR3 is built from 13 residues. The germline V gene encodes CDR1 SGHVS and CDR2 FNYEAQ. The CDR3 is CASSPSSGQTQYF. The CDR3 region has the DNA TGTGCCAGCAGCCCGAGCTCCGGCCAGACCCAGTACTTC.

This clonotype occurred a few times. This rearrangement joins TRBV9 to TRBJ2-5, with 7 bases identical to TRBD2. Germline V gene lookup returns CDR1 SGDLS and CDR2 YYNGEE. This CDR3 comprises 12 residues. The V gene end was trimmed by 5 bases and the J gene end by 4 bases; junction bases not matched to a gene: 2. The CDR3 bases are TGTGCCAGCAGTCCTAGCGGAGAGACCCAGTACTTC. It translates to CASSPSGETQYF.

V gene TRBV29-1 combines with J gene TRBJ2-5; D may correspond to TRBD1 or TRBD2 (5 bases each). Trimming removed 6 bases from V and 5 bases from J, with 16 bases in between. The length of the CDR3 is 13 residues. Per the germline V gene, CDR1 is SQVTM and CDR2 is ANQGSEA. The CDR3 coding sequence is TGCAGCGTCGTGGGACCAGAGGTGGAGACCCAGTACTTC. This codes for CSVVGPEVETQYF.

The V gene is TRBV6-4, the J gene TRBJ2-7; the match to TRBD2 covers 11 bases. This CDR3 spans 15 amino acids. The germline V gene encodes CDR1 MRHNA and CDR2 SNTAGT. J lost 2 bases, V lost 3 bases, and 3 bases had no gene match. The CDR3 sequence is CASSETSGATYEQYF. The CDR3 DNA sequence: TGTGCCAGCAGTGAGACTAGCGGGGCCACCTACGAGCAGTACTTC.

The J gene is TRBJ1-6, the V gene TRBV7-9; 8 bases align to TRBD1. CDR1 and CDR2 from the germline V gene are SEHNR and FQNEAQ (reference sequence). The CDR3 has 15 residues. V shed 0 bases and J 7 bases; nucleotides not matched to a gene: 2. The DNA for the CDR3 is TGTGCCAGCAGCTTAGCAGACAGGGGAAATTCACCCCTCCACTTT. Translation: CASSLADRGNSPLHF.

This chain joins TRBV19 and TRBJ1-6, with D perhaps TRBD1 (6 bases). Germline V CDR1 and CDR2: LNHDA, SQIVND (reference sequence). The CDR3 has 13 residues. The germline V and J ends were trimmed by 9 bases and 9 bases, with 15 bases remaining between them. CDR3 loop: CASSGTFTSPLHF. Written as DNA, the CDR3 is TGTGCCAGCTCCGGGACATTCACTTCACCCCTCCACTTT.

This chain joins TRBV7-6 and TRBJ2-3; D uncertain. Germline CDR1 reads SGHVS; CDR2 reads FNYEAQ. Trimming removed 6 bases from V and 4 bases from J, with 5 bases in between. The CDR3 consists of 11 residues. CDR3 protein: CASSFSDTQYF. Here the CDR3 DNA reads TGTGCCAGCAGTTTTTCAGATACGCAGTATTTT.